The rows below give T cell receptor beta chains drawn from one sample of a study of T cell responses to AZD1222 COVID-19 vaccine. Profiling relied on immunoSEQ multiplex PCR, and the TCRdb table lists in-frame clones only, not all of them. This sample carries fewer than 150,000 clones, more than 75% of them seen once, and the ten largest clones take about 4%. Sample: peripheral blood, taken on day 0 of AZD1222 vaccination. Every receptor here comes from an adult in good health. Each CDR3 is given with its conserved first and last residue. Each record gives: D gene, J gene, clone size, V gene, CDR3 protein, CDR3 DNA. The D gene is left open where the match is weak. Clone sizes are given selectively: once, few, many, or a class where the clone is expanded.

D: .; J: TRBJ1-1; size: .; V: TRBV9; CDR3: CASSVIGGTEAFF; DNA: TGTGCCAGCAGCGTAATCGGGGGGACTGAAGCTTTCTTT
D: .; J: TRBJ1-2; size: .; V: TRBV5-6; CDR3: CASSLVSSEGLRYGYTF; DNA: TGTGCCAGCAGCTTGGTTAGTTCTGAGGGGCTCCGCTATGGCTACACCTTC
D: .; J: TRBJ1-1; size: .; V: TRBV11-2; CDR3: CASSLAGGAFF; DNA: TGTGCCAGCAGCTTAGCCGGGGGAGCTTTCTTT
D: .; J: TRBJ1-5; size: .; V: TRBV15; CDR3: CATSRDLQPQHF; DNA: TGTGCCACCAGCAGAGATCTGCAGCCCCAGCATTTT
D: TRBD1; J: TRBJ2-1; size: .; V: TRBV5-4; CDR3: CASSLTGGRNEQFF; DNA: TGTGCCAGCAGCTTGACAGGGGGCCGCAATGAGCAGTTCTTC
D: TRBD1; J: TRBJ1-2; size: .; V: TRBV6-5; CDR3: CASSYSRDRGDYGYTF; DNA: TGTGCCAGCAGTTACTCTCGGGACAGGGGGGACTATGGCTACACCTTC
D: TRBD1; J: TRBJ1-1; size: few; V: TRBV7-2; CDR3: CASSLELDRPNTEAFF; DNA: TGTGCCAGCAGCTTAGAGTTGGACAGGCCGAACACTGAAGCTTTCTTT
D: TRBD2; J: TRBJ2-3; size: .; V: TRBV5-1; CDR3: CASSSTRAGGIISTDTQYF; DNA: TGCGCCAGCAGCTCCACTCGAGCGGGGGGTATAATAAGCACAGATACGCAGTATTTT
D: .; J: TRBJ1-5; size: once; V: TRBV9; CDR3: CASSVAPPGNQPQHF; DNA: TGTGCCAGCAGCGTAGCTCCACCCGGGAATCAGCCCCAGCATTTT
D: .; J: TRBJ1-2; size: .; V: TRBV12-3/TRBV12-4; CDR3: CASSFDRYYGYTF; DNA: TGTGCCAGCAGTTTTGACAGGTACTATGGCTACACCTTC
D: .; J: TRBJ2-2; size: .; V: TRBV27; CDR3: CAATATPSTGELFF; DNA: TGTGCCGCGACAGCCACCCCCAGCACCGGGGAGCTGTTTTTT
D: TRBD1; J: TRBJ1-4; size: .; V: TRBV15; CDR3: CATSRNPPGQGGEKLFF; DNA: TGTGCCACCAGCAGAAACCCCCCGGGACAGGGGGGTGAAAAACTGTTTTTT
D: .; J: TRBJ1-4; size: once; V: TRBV2; CDR3: CASSEAPPTEKLFF; DNA: TGTGCCAGCAGTGAAGCTCCCCCTACCGAAAAACTGTTTTTT
D: .; J: TRBJ2-2; size: once; V: TRBV2; CDR3: CASAGQGTGELFF; DNA: TGTGCCAGCGCAGGGCAGGGTACCGGGGAGCTGTTTTTT
D: TRBD2; J: TRBJ2-4; size: .; V: TRBV3-1/TRBV3-2; CDR3: CASSQVASGGIAKNIQYF; DNA: TGTGCCAGCAGCCAAGTGGCTAGCGGGGGGATAGCCAAAAACATTCAGTACTTC
D: TRBD1; J: TRBJ2-5; size: .; V: TRBV5-1; CDR3: CASSWAGQGAQETQYF; DNA: TGCGCCAGCAGCTGGGCCGGGCAGGGGGCCCAAGAGACCCAGTACTTC
D: TRBD1; J: TRBJ2-7; size: .; V: TRBV28; CDR3: CAISHRQGASFPHEQYF; DNA: TGTGCCATCAGCCACCGGCAGGGGGCCTCTTTTCCTCACGAGCAGTACTTC
D: TRBD2; J: TRBJ2-2; size: .; V: TRBV19; CDR3: CASSRLNPGTRSGELFF; DNA: TGTGCCAGTAGTAGATTAAATCCCGGGACTAGGTCCGGGGAGCTGTTTTTT
D: .; J: TRBJ2-7; size: .; V: TRBV7-9; CDR3: CASSFRTATYEQYF; DNA: TGTGCCAGCAGTTTCAGGACTGCGACCTACGAGCAGTACTTC
D: .; J: TRBJ1-6; size: .; V: TRBV15; CDR3: CATSSRVVDNSPLHF; DNA: TGTGCCACCAGCAGCCGGGTAGTAGATAATTCACCCCTCCACTTT
D: .; J: TRBJ1-4; size: .; V: TRBV2; CDR3: CASSDRAATNEKLFF; DNA: TGTGCCAGCAGTGATAGGGCAGCAACTAATGAAAAACTGTTTTTT
D: .; J: TRBJ1-2; size: .; V: TRBV5-6; CDR3: CASSLFGREGRPGSYTF; DNA: TGTGCCAGCAGCTTGTTTGGAAGGGAGGGTCGGCCGGGGAGCTACACCTTC
D: .; J: TRBJ2-7; size: .; V: TRBV7-8; CDR3: CASSFGRFSYEQYF; DNA: TGTGCCAGCAGCTTCGGGCGCTTCTCCTACGAGCAGTACTTC
D: .; J: TRBJ1-5; size: .; V: TRBV30; CDR3: CAWRGDSSNQPQHF; DNA: TGTGCCTGGAGGGGGGATTCTAGCAATCAGCCCCAGCATTTT
D: TRBD1; J: TRBJ2-2; size: .; V: TRBV27; CDR3: CASRRGQVNTGELFF; DNA: TGTGCCAGCAGGAGGGGACAGGTGAACACCGGGGAGCTGTTTTTT
D: .; J: TRBJ2-6; size: .; V: TRBV9; CDR3: CASSVGGVGANVLTF; DNA: TGTGCCAGCAGCGTAGGCGGGGTCGGGGCCAACGTCCTGACTTTC
D: TRBD1; J: TRBJ1-6; size: .; V: TRBV18; CDR3: CASSQDRDYNSPLHF; DNA: TGTGCCAGCTCCCAGGACAGGGACTATAATTCACCCCTCCACTTT
D: TRBD1; J: TRBJ2-3; size: few; V: TRBV19; CDR3: CASSSGTGDFSTDTQYF; DNA: TGTGCCAGTAGCTCCGGGACAGGGGACTTTAGCACAGATACGCAGTATTTT
D: TRBD1; J: TRBJ1-6; size: .; V: TRBV28; CDR3: CASSWETGNSPLHF; DNA: TGTGCCAGCAGTTGGGAGACAGGGAATTCACCCCTCCACTTT
D: .; J: TRBJ1-3; size: .; V: TRBV5-6; CDR3: CASSLATVWSGNTIYF; DNA: TGTGCCAGCAGCTTAGCAACAGTTTGGTCTGGAAACACCATATATTTT
D: .; J: TRBJ1-2; size: .; V: TRBV2; CDR3: CASSVYQHNTF; DNA: TGTGCCAGCAGTGTATATCAACATAACACCTTC
D: .; J: TRBJ2-5; size: .; V: TRBV28; CDR3: CASSSYIGQVKETQYF; DNA: TGTGCCAGCAGTTCTTACATCGGACAAGTCAAAGAGACCCAGTACTTC
D: TRBD1; J: TRBJ1-3; size: .; V: TRBV7-8; CDR3: CASRPTGGGNTIYF; DNA: TGTGCCAGCAGACCGACAGGGGGTGGAAACACCATATATTTT
D: .; J: TRBJ1-5; size: .; V: TRBV27; CDR3: CASSFFGVSNQPQHF; DNA: TGTGCCAGCAGTTTTTTTGGGGTGAGCAATCAGCCCCAGCATTTT
D: .; J: TRBJ2-7; size: few; V: TRBV7-9; CDR3: CASSLAAGLKVYEQYF; DNA: TGTGCCAGCAGCTTAGCGGCGGGACTCAAGGTCTACGAGCAGTACTTC
D: .; J: TRBJ2-7; size: .; V: TRBV20-1; CDR3: CSAREKIEQYF; DNA: TGCAGTGCTCGGGAAAAGATCGAGCAGTACTTC
D: TRBD1; J: TRBJ1-3; size: .; V: TRBV9; CDR3: CASSPRDSPDSGNTIYF; DNA: TGTGCCAGCAGCCCCCGGGACAGCCCGGACTCTGGAAACACCATATATTTT
D: TRBD2; J: TRBJ2-7; size: .; V: TRBV12-3/TRBV12-4; CDR3: CASSKGLAGGKYF; DNA: TGTGCCAGCAGCAAGGGACTAGCGGGGGGGAAGTACTTC
D: .; J: TRBJ1-5; size: .; V: TRBV28; CDR3: CASQRGDSNQPQHF; DNA: TGTGCCAGCCAGCGGGGGGATAGCAATCAGCCCCAGCATTTT
D: .; J: TRBJ2-7; size: .; V: TRBV16; CDR3: CASSPRSDTFPYEQYF; DNA: TGTGCCAGCAGCCCCAGATCGGATACCTTTCCCTACGAGCAGTACTTC
D: TRBD1; J: TRBJ1-4; size: .; V: TRBV15; CDR3: CATSTVDRGPANEKLFF; DNA: TGTGCCACCAGCACAGTAGACAGGGGGCCGGCTAATGAAAAACTGTTTTTT
D: TRBD1; J: TRBJ1-2; size: once; V: TRBV5-1; CDR3: CASSAGQGPGYTF; DNA: TGCGCCAGCAGCGCCGGACAGGGACCTGGCTACACCTTC
D: .; J: TRBJ2-2; size: .; V: TRBV5-1; CDR3: CASSLAPTNTGELFF; DNA: TGCGCCAGCAGCTTGGCCCCAACGAACACCGGGGAGCTGTTTTTT
D: .; J: TRBJ1-5; size: .; V: TRBV28; CDR3: CASSSPGLSNQPQHF; DNA: TGTGCCAGCAGTTCCCCGGGACTTAGTAATCAGCCCCAGCATTTT
D: TRBD2; J: TRBJ2-5; size: once; V: TRBV6-5; CDR3: CASTGLAGTETQYF; DNA: TGTGCCAGCACCGGACTAGCGGGGACGGAGACCCAGTACTTC
D: .; J: TRBJ1-1; size: .; V: TRBV2; CDR3: CASSEGSTEAFF; DNA: TGTGCCAGCAGTGAAGGGAGCACTGAAGCTTTCTTT
D: .; J: TRBJ2-3; size: once; V: TRBV5-1; CDR3: CASSSQGGADTQYF; DNA: TGCGCCAGCAGCTCACAGGGAGGGGCAGATACGCAGTATTTT
D: .; J: TRBJ2-1; size: .; V: TRBV28; CDR3: CASTIPRSSYNEQFF; DNA: TGTGCCAGCACCATTCCTCGGAGCTCCTACAATGAGCAGTTCTTC
D: TRBD1; J: TRBJ1-5; size: .; V: TRBV19; CDR3: CASSIEGANGQPQHF; DNA: TGTGCCAGTAGTATCGAGGGGGCCAACGGACAGCCCCAGCATTTT
D: .; J: TRBJ1-5; size: .; V: TRBV25-1; CDR3: CASSDRAGSGNQPQHF; DNA: TGTGCCAGCAGTGACAGGGCCGGGTCGGGCAATCAGCCCCAGCATTTT
D: TRBD2; J: TRBJ2-1; size: .; V: TRBV19; CDR3: CASSLGLAGGFHLF; DNA: TGTGCCAGTAGTCTCGGACTAGCGGGGGGCTTTCACCTCTTC
D: TRBD1; J: TRBJ1-1; size: few; V: TRBV7-9; CDR3: CASSREGARGTEAFF; DNA: TGTGCCAGCAGCCGAGAGGGGGCCAGGGGCACTGAAGCTTTCTTT
D: .; J: TRBJ1-2; size: .; V: TRBV28; CDR3: CASSFSRGVHYGYTF; DNA: TGTGCCAGCAGTTTCAGCAGGGGAGTTCACTATGGCTACACCTTC